In this sample, the clone carrying this T cell receptor beta chain is large (0.1 to 1%). Its antigen remains unidentified. This sample was taken from a study of OX40 agonist ivuxolimab in advanced cancers. General observations from the study: Averaged across samples, CD8+ T cells carried more expanded clones than CD4+ did. Individuals who were partial responders at 0.1-3.0 mg/kg had clonal expansion that ranked among the lowest.

CDR1 MNHEY and CDR2 SMNVEV come from the germline V gene (reference sequence). The CDR3 totals 15 residues. Trimming shortened V by 1 base and J by 2 bases, and 12 bases separated the two germline ends. Profiled with immunoSEQ multiplex PCR; TCRdb holds only in-frame clones, not every one. The data show tens of thousands of clones, roughly nine tenths seen once. This clonotype originated in an adult with an advanced solid tumor such as melanoma, head and neck, liver or kidney cancer. The J gene is TRBJ2-7, the V gene TRBV27, with D possibly being TRBD1 or TRBD2 (6 bases each). Sample: CD4+ or CD8+ T cells sorted from blood, taken in a trial of the OX40 agonist ivuxolimab. CDR3 loop: CASSLFGGRTYEQYF. CDR3 in DNA: TGTGCCAGCAGTTTATTTGGGGGGCGCACCTACGAGCAGTACTTC.